This passage covers 26 T cell receptor beta chains from one sample sequenced in a study of long-term antiretroviral therapy in people with HIV. The authors ran the immunoSEQ assay, v3.0, at survey level. Data came from immunoSEQ multiplex PCR; TCRdb stores just in-frame clones and leaves some out. There are tens of thousands of clones in the sample; more than 70% occur only once, and roughly 4.8% lies in the top ten. The sample here was unsorted PBMCs, taken 1.3 years after starting antiretroviral therapy. The receptors come from a man in his sixties with HIV.

V is TRBV6-1 and J is TRBJ2-7; 8 positions agree with TRBD1. Trimming at V came to 2 bases and at J to 3 bases, leaving 15 bases not matched to a gene. There are 18 residues in the CDR3. Per the germline V gene, CDR1 is MNHNS and CDR2 is SASEGT. The CDR3 coding sequence is TGTGCCAGCAGTGAAAATATCTTAAGGACAGGGATGATCTACGAGCAGTACTTC. This codes for CASSENILRTGMIYEQYF.

The chain employs TRBV5-4 and TRBJ2-7; 11 bases fit TRBD2. The CDR3 contains 14 residues. Germline V CDR1 and CDR2: SGHNT, YYREEE (reference sequence). Germline trimming cut 1 base from V and 10 bases from J; bases unmatched to any gene: 7. Written as DNA, the CDR3 is TGTGCCAGCAGCTTGCTGGTAGCGGGAGGGGATCAGTACTTC. This codes for CASSLLVAGGDQYF.

The chain couples TRBV9 to TRBJ2-7, with TRBD2 matching over 8 bases. This CDR3 comprises 15 residues. Losses at the gene ends were 3 bases for V and 6 bases for J; bases not matched to a gene: 11. Germline loops: CDR1 SGDLS, CDR2 YYNGEE. The CDR3: CASSARGDRLSEQYF. The CDR3 region has the DNA TGTGCCAGCAGCGCGCGGGGGGACCGACTATCCGAGCAGTACTTC.

This clone was counted a single time. The chain uses TRBV5-4 and TRBJ2-7, with D perhaps matching TRBD2 (5 bases). Germline V CDR1 and CDR2: SGHNT, YYREEE (reference sequence). V was trimmed by 4 bases and J by 3 bases, leaving 11 bases between them. This CDR3 is 13 amino acids long. The CDR3, as DNA: TGTGCCAGCAGCCCGCCTGGGAGCTACGAGCAGTACTTC. Translated, it gives CASSPPGSYEQYF.

This clone was picked up one time. The V call is TRBV4-2, the J call TRBJ2-7; D is tentatively TRBD1 or TRBD2 (5 bases each). The CDR3 is 15 residues long. The V gene's germline CDR1 is LGHNA and CDR2 YNFKEQ. Trimming stripped 4 bases from V and 3 bases from J, with 16 bases between. CDR3 amino acids: CASSRPGTENYEQYF. CDR3 coding DNA: TGTGCCAGCAGCCGACCCGGGACCGAGAACTACGAGCAGTACTTC.

This clone was counted once. The genes are TRBV18 and TRBJ1-5, with D possibly TRBD1 on 5 matching bases. Deletions cut 4 bases from V and 2 bases from J, with 6 bases between. The germline gives CDR1 KGHSH, CDR2 LQKENI. This CDR3 is built from 13 residues. CDR3 residues: CASSQQGNQPQHF. Here the CDR3 DNA reads TGTGCCAGCTCACAACAGGGCAATCAGCCCCAGCATTTT.

The V call is TRBV6-6, the J call TRBJ2-3; D is undetermined. Germline assignment: CDR1 MNHNY and CDR2 SVGAGI (reference sequence). The length of the CDR3 is 11 residues. V dropped 6 bases and J dropped 4 bases, with 5 bases sitting between them. DNA for the CDR3: TGTGCCAGCAGCATCTCAGATACGCAGTATTTT. This gives the protein CASSISDTQYF.

The chain carries TRBV30 and TRBJ1-5; D possibly corresponds to TRBD1 (5 bases). The CDR3 has 15 amino acids. In germline, CDR1 is GTSNPN, CDR2 SVGIG (reference sequence). The V end was cut by 2 bases, the J end by 6 bases, with 17 bases between. The DNA for the CDR3 is TGTGCCTGGAGTTACGGGACGGACCTGGGTCAGCCCCAGCATTTT. Its translation is CAWSYGTDLGQPQHF.

The chain combines TRBV10-3 with TRBJ2-1, with unresolved D. CDR1 ENHRY and CDR2 SYGVKD come from the germline V gene. Trimming removed 6 bases at V and 1 base at J, with 13 bases between. The CDR3 contains 15 residues. CDR3 coding DNA: TGTGCCATCAGCCCTGACCCTAATTCCTACAATGAGCAGTTCTTC. Encoded protein: CAISPDPNSYNEQFF.

The chain combines TRBV27 with TRBJ2-3, with 7 positions matching TRBD1. Trimming cost V 2 bases and J 5 bases; bases outside gene matches: 4. This CDR3 has 14 amino acids. Germline V gives CDR1 MNHEY, CDR2 SMNVEV (reference sequence). The DNA for the CDR3 is TGTGCCAGCAGTTTAAGGTCAGGGGGAGATACGCAGTATTTT. It codes for CASSLRSGGDTQYF.

The chain couples TRBV18 to TRBJ1-1; D is undetermined. Germline values: CDR1 KGHSH, CDR2 LQKENI. V lost 3 bases, J lost 1 base, and 12 bases lay in between. The CDR3 sequence is 15 residues long. The CDR3 spells CASSPVSNRNTEAFF. The CDR3 DNA follows: TGTGCCAGCTCACCGGTGTCGAACAGGAACACTGAAGCTTTCTTT.

The gene calls are TRBV6-5 and TRBJ1-4; unclear D gene. Looked up from germline, CDR1 is MNHEY and CDR2 is SVGAGI. This CDR3 has 16 residues. V lost 0 bases and J lost 0, with 8 bases in between. CDR3 coding DNA: TGTGCCAGCAGTTACTCGAGGTCTGCAACTAATGAAAAACTGTTTTTT. Protein product: CASSYSRSATNEKLFF.

The chain has TRBV5-1 and TRBJ1-3; D is possibly TRBD1 (6 bases). The CDR3 contains 15 residues. Germline assignment: CDR1 SGHRS and CDR2 YFSETQ. Deletions cut 4 bases from V and 4 bases from J, with 15 bases between. CDR3 region: CASSNQQGGGNTIYF. Written as DNA, the CDR3 is TGCGCCAGCAGCAATCAACAAGGGGGGGGAAACACCATATATTTT.

V usage is TRBV5-4 and J usage is TRBJ1-1; tentatively, D is TRBD1 (5 bases). Germline loops: CDR1 SGHNT, CDR2 YYREEE (reference sequence). The CDR3 extends over 12 amino acids. Trimming left V 7 bases short and J 6 bases short, with 13 bases between. The CDR3 coding sequence is TGTGCCAGCGGTCCGGGGCTGGCTGAAGCTTTCTTT. Translated: CASGPGLAEAFF.

The chain has TRBV18 and TRBJ1-1; D ambiguous. This CDR3 region has 15 residues. V was pared by 2 bases and J by 4 bases, with 14 bases between. Per the germline V gene, CDR1 is KGHSH and CDR2 is LQKENI. CDR3 sequence (DNA): TGTGCCAGCTCACCATTTGTGGGCCGTAGCACTGAAGCTTTCTTT. Its translation: CASSPFVGRSTEAFF.

Only a few counts were recorded for this clone. The rearrangement uses TRBV7-9 and TRBJ2-1, with D unresolved. V was pared by 1 base and J by 10 bases, with 14 bases between. This CDR3 is 14 amino acids long. From germline, CDR1 is SEHNR and CDR2 FQNEAQ (reference sequence). Here the CDR3 reads CASSLVNADGEQFF. The CDR3 DNA is TGTGCCAGCAGCTTAGTCAACGCGGACGGGGAGCAGTTCTTC.

The CDR3 reads CASSDVGATNEKLFF. The DNA for the CDR3 is TGTGCCAGCAGTGATGTTGGTGCAACTAATGAAAAACTGTTTTTT. V usage is TRBV25-1 and J usage is TRBJ1-4; unclear D gene. The CDR3 consists of 15 residues. Germline assignment: CDR1 MGHDK and CDR2 SYGVNS. Trimming removed 3 bases from V and 0 bases from J, with 8 bases in between.

The rearrangement links TRBV5-6 to TRBJ1-5; D is unclear. The CDR3 extends over 12 amino acids. In germline, CDR1 is SGHDT, CDR2 YYEEEE. Trimming took off 1 base at V and 6 bases at J, with 5 bases between the two ends. In nucleotides, the CDR3 is TGTGCCAGCAGCTTGAGCGGTCAGCCCCAGCATTTT. This codes for CASSLSGQPQHF.

The chain couples TRBV7-9 to TRBJ1-2; D gene uncertain. Between the trimmed V and J ends, which lost 1 base and 1 base, there was a span of 7 bases. The CDR3 contains 14 residues. The V gene's germline CDR1 is SEHNR and CDR2 FQNEAQ (reference sequence). Here the CDR3 DNA reads TGTGCCAGCAGCTTAGACGGCTATAACTATGGCTACACCTTC. Translated: CASSLDGYNYGYTF. The whole variable domain, filled in from reference TRBV7-9 and TRBJ1-2, reads DTGVSQNPRHKITKRGQNVTFRCDPISEHNRLYWYRQTLGQGPEFLTYFQNEAQLEKSRLLSDRFSAERPKGSFSTLEIQRTEQGDSAMYLCASSLDGYNYGYTFGSGTRLTVV.

This sequence joins TRBV5-1 and TRBJ1-4, with D perhaps TRBD1 (5 bases). From germline, CDR1 is SGHRS and CDR2 YFSETQ. The CDR3 has 15 amino acids. Trimming cost V 7 bases and J 8 bases, with 21 bases left between them. The CDR3 here is CASGYGLGLGEKLFF. The CDR3 DNA reads TGCGCCAGCGGATACGGGTTGGGGCTAGGGGAAAAACTGTTTTTT.

This clone appeared a single time. The chain employs TRBV13 and TRBJ2-5; D might be TRBD2 (6 bases). Trimming took 3 bases from V and 5 from J, leaving 13 bases between them. Germline CDR1 is PRHDT and CDR2 is FYEKMQ (reference sequence). This CDR3 has 14 amino acids. In nucleotides, the CDR3 is TGTGCCAGCAGCTTGAGGACTATTCGCGAGACCCAGTACTTC. Translated, it gives CASSLRTIRETQYF. Together with reference TRBV13 and TRBJ2-5, the CDR3 gives the full variable domain: AAGVIQSPRHLIKEKRETATLKCYPIPRHDTVYWYQQGPGQDPQFLISFYEKMQSDKGSIPDRFSAQQFSDYHSELNMSSLELGDSALYFCASSLRTIRETQYFGPGTRLLVL.

The rearrangement uses TRBV7-7 and TRBJ2-3, with D perhaps TRBD1 or TRBD2 (5 bases each). V was shortened by 5 bases and J by 0 bases, with 12 bases between the two germline ends. Germline V CDR1 and CDR2: SSHAT, FNYEAQ (reference sequence). The length of the CDR3 is 15 residues. CDR3 nucleotide sequence: TGTGCCAGCAGCCCCGGGACCACTAGCACAGATACGCAGTATTTT. Its protein is CASSPGTTSTDTQYF.

This rearrangement joins TRBV10-2 to TRBJ2-4, with D unclear. This CDR3 region has 17 residues. The ends were cut back, 2 bases at V and 0 bases at J, with 14 bases in the middle. Germline V gene sequence: CDR1 WSHSY, CDR2 SAAADI. The CDR3 sequence is CASSEHRVGIAKNIQYF. The CDR3 DNA follows: TGCGCCAGCAGTGAGCATCGGGTTGGGATAGCCAAAAACATTCAGTACTTC.

The genes are TRBV5-4 and TRBJ1-5, with 12 nucleotides matching TRBD1. Losses at the gene ends were 4 bases for V and 3 bases for J; bases not matched to a gene: 5. This CDR3 has 16 residues. Germline V gene sequence: CDR1 SGHNT, CDR2 YYREEE (reference sequence). In DNA form, the CDR3 reads TGTGCCAGCAGCGCCGGGACAGGGGGCCCCAATCAGCCCCAGCATTTT. Encoded protein: CASSAGTGGPNQPQHF.

V gene TRBV6-1 combines with J gene TRBJ2-1; TRBD2 matches at 7 bases. Germline assignment: CDR1 MNHNS and CDR2 SASEGT. The junction had 14 bases not matched to a gene; V was cut back by 10 bases and J by 8 bases. This CDR3 is 14 amino acids long. The CDR3 DNA follows: TGTGCCATACAGTGGGGTCATGCGGGGGATGAGCAGTTCTTC. Translating gives CAIQWGHAGDEQFF.

V is TRBV7-6 and J is TRBJ2-7; D is undetermined. With 6 bases removed from V and 3 bases from J, the gap between germline ends came to 21 bases. Germline assignment: CDR1 SGHVS and CDR2 FNYEAQ. The CDR3 has 16 amino acids. In nucleotides, the CDR3 is TGTGCCAGCAGTCTTAATGTACAGTCGATAGGCTACGAGCAGTACTTC. It specifies CASSLNVQSIGYEQYF.